This T cell receptor beta chain originates from a study of shared clonotypes between healthy human individuals. This CDR3 has 16 residues. Germline V lookup: CDR1 SEHNR, CDR2 FQNEAQ (reference sequence). Unmatched junction bases numbered 3, after V lost 1 base and J lost 1 base. General study results and limits: A few donors held approximately 5% of naive CD4 clonotypes in common. In the sorted subsets, rarefaction showed sequencing was incomplete despite large depth.

From CD4+ cells came CD45RA+ naive and CD45RA-negative memory subsets. In the case of this clone: Its specificity is unknown.

The repertoire was sequenced with immunoSEQ multiplex PCR; TCRdb's copy has only in-frame clones and lacks some. The repertoire has 2,500,000 or so clones, 93% of them found once; the top ten carry 0.36%. The sequencing sample was made of naive CD4+ T cells from PBMCs. The sample's subset: CD45RA+ positively selected. The V call is TRBV7-9, the J call TRBJ2-1; TRBD1 agrees at 8 bases. The source of this sequence is a man in his late teens or twenties in good health. Some clones in this sample may be carry-over from other donors' samples. Here the CDR3 DNA reads TGTGCCAGCAGCTTAGGCGACAGGGGATCCTACAATGAGCAGTTCTTC. As protein: CASSLGDRGSYNEQFF.